These 8 T cell receptor beta chains originate from one sample sequenced in a study of sequential checkpoint blockade in melanoma (dated by TCRdb to between 2017 and 2020). Receptors were amplified or captured by the immunoSEQ multiplex PCR assay. As stored in TCRdb, this immuneACCESS dataset retains in-frame rearrangements with V and J assigned. A fraction of the clones does not appear; measured against another copy, unresolved V genes explain less than half of the discrepancy, and the remainder lacks a known reason. The sample table lists 9,500 to 12,000 clones, approximately 73% of them with a count of one. The top ten clones comprise 36% of the sample. The treatment or condition label here, explained by the study, means: randomized to nivolumab then ipilimumab (arm A) or the reverse (arm B). This specimen consisted of CD8+ T cells sorted from blood (inferred from file names), obtained from a patient given nivolumab and ipilimumab in sequence. Every receptor here comes from a human donor with melanoma.

The chain joins TRBV9 to TRBJ2-5; TRBD2 is a possible D gene (7 bases). The CDR3 is made up of 15 amino acids. V was shortened by 0 bases and J by 3 bases, with 12 bases between the two germline ends. Germline CDR1 is SGDLS and CDR2 is YYNGEE. CDR3 coding DNA: TGTGCCAGCAGCGTAGCGGGGGGCCCGGAAGAGACCCAGTACTTC. Protein sequence: CASSVAGGPEETQYF.

V is TRBV7-9 and J is TRBJ1-2; D is unresolved. Trimming stripped 4 bases from V and 6 bases from J, with 21 bases between. The CDR3 length is 16 residues. Germline V lookup: CDR1 SEHNR, CDR2 FQNEAQ (reference sequence). The CDR3 DNA reads as TGTGCCAGCAGCTCATCCCCCCCTTCGGAGAGGAATGGCTACACCTTC. It encodes CASSSSPPSERNGYTF.

The chain couples TRBV13 to TRBJ2-5, with D possibly matching TRBD1 (5 bases). The end of the DNA aligns better with TRBJ2-7, so the J call may be wrong. CDR1 is PRHDT, CDR2 FYEKMQ, per germline (reference sequence). This CDR3 contains 13 residues. The CDR3 protein is CASSLLGQGEQYF. For the CDR3, the DNA is TGTGCCAGCAGCTTGCTTGGGCAGGGCGAGCAGTACTTC.

The chain has TRBV11-2 and TRBJ2-7, with TRBD1 identical over 7 bases. Germline values: CDR1 SGHAT, CDR2 FQNNGV. Germline trimming cut 5 bases from V and 3 bases from J; bases unmatched to any gene: 4. This CDR3 contains 13 residues. CDR3 amino acids: CASSPGGSYEQYF. CDR3 coding DNA: TGTGCCAGCAGCCCAGGGGGTAGCTACGAGCAGTACTTC.

The chain recombines TRBV14 with TRBJ2-2; 9 positions agree with TRBD1. The CDR3 contains 16 residues. J lost 6 bases, V lost 5 bases, and 10 bases had no gene match. CDR1 is SGHDN and CDR2 is FVKESK in the germline V gene. The CDR3 loop reads CASSKRGWTGAGELFF. The DNA of the CDR3 is TGTGCCAGCAGCAAACGTGGGTGGACAGGGGCCGGGGAGCTGTTTTTT.

The V and J genes are TRBV15 and TRBJ2-2; possibly TRBD2 for D (5 bases). Trimming removed 0 bases at V and 6 bases at J, with 17 bases between. Germline values: CDR1 LNHNV, CDR2 YYDKDF (reference sequence). The CDR3 is made up of 17 amino acids. CDR3 nucleotide sequence: TGTGCCACCAGCAGAGATATTACGGGGTTTACAGCCGGGGAGCTGTTTTTT. Its protein product is CATSRDITGFTAGELFF.

The chain links TRBV13 to TRBJ2-4, with D tentatively TRBD2 (5 bases). The germline CDR1 and CDR2 sequences are PRHDT and FYEKMQ (reference sequence). The V end lost 4 bases, the J end lost 0 bases, and 13 bases lay between the germline ends. The CDR3 runs 16 residues. DNA for the CDR3: TGTGCCAGCAGCTCACCTCGGACTGAAGCCAAAAACATTCAGTACTTC. It yields the protein CASSSPRTEAKNIQYF.

The chain employs TRBV11-2 and TRBJ1-1; TRBD1 is a possible D gene (5 bases). Per germline, CDR1 SGHAT and CDR2 FQNNGV. V was trimmed by 4 bases and J by 4 bases, leaving 16 bases between them. CDR3 length: 15 residues. Here the CDR3 reads CASSSKTAWRTEAFF. CDR3 nucleotide sequence: TGTGCCAGCAGCTCAAAGACAGCCTGGCGCACTGAAGCTTTCTTT. Filled out from reference TRBV11-2 and TRBJ1-1, the complete variable domain reads EAGVAQSPRYKIIEKRQSVAFWCNPISGHATLYWYQQILGQGPKLLIQFQNNGVVDDSQLPKDRFSAERLKGVDSTLKIQPAKLEDSAVYLCASSSKTAWRTEAFFGQGTRLTVV.